This TCR beta chain originates from a study of OX40 agonist ivuxolimab in advanced cancers. The study's findings and limits: CD8+ T cells averaged more expanded clones than CD4+. It was not determined which antigens were specifically recognized by the peripheral T cells that had undergone clonal expansion. Within 6 weeks, CD4+ and CD8+ blood T cells expanded clonally at 0.1 to 3.0 mg/kg.

Profiled with immunoSEQ multiplex PCR; TCRdb holds only in-frame clones, not every one. The sample contains 77,000 or so clones, approximately 90% of which appear only once. V lost 6 bases to trimming and J lost 6 bases, with 15 bases between them. Germline CDR1 MNHNS, CDR2 SASEGT. The CDR3 totals 14 residues. As regards this clone: Its antigen is not known.

The sample here was CD4+ or CD8+ T cells sorted from blood, taken in a trial of the OX40 agonist ivuxolimab. V usage is TRBV6-1 and J usage is TRBJ2-1, with D hard to call. The TCR sequence derives from an adult with an advanced solid tumor such as melanoma, head and neck, liver or kidney cancer. CDR3 bases: TGTGCCAGCAGCGACCAGGACGGAGCCAATGAGCAGTTCTTC. The encoded protein is CASSDQDGANEQFF.